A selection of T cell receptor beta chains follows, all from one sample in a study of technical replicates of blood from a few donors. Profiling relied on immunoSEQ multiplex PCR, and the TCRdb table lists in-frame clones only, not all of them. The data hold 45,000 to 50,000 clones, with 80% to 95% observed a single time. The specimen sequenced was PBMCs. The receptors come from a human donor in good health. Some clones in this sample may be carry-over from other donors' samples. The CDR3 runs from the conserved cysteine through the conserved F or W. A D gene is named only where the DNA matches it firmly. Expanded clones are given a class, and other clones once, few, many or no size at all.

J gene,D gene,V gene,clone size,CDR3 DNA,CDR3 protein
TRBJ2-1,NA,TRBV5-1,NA,TGCGCCAGCAGCTTGCTTTCCGAGAGCTCCTACAATGAGCAGTTCTTC,CASSLLSESSYNEQFF
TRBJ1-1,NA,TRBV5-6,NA,TGTGCCAGCAGCGTGCTCCCCAGGAACACTGAAGCTTTCTTT,CASSVLPRNTEAFF
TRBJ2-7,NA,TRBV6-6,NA,TGTGCCAGCAGTTCCCCGCAGCGAAACTCCTACGAGCAGTACTTC,CASSSPQRNSYEQYF
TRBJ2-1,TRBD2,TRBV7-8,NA,TGTGCCAGCAGCTTACTCTCGGGGATCGGGGCAGGGAGGGTTGAGCAGTTCTTC,CASSLLSGIGAGRVEQFF
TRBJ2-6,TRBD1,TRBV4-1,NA,TGCGCCAGCAGCCCTGCAGGGGGCTCTGGGGCCAACGTCCTGACTTTC,CASSPAGGSGANVLTF
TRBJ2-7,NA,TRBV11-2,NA,TGTGCCAGCAGCTTACGCGGAAAGCAGTACTTC,CASSLRGKQYF
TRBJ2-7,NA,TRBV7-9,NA,TGTGCCAGCAGCGACGCACAGGAGACCTACGAGCAGTACTTC,CASSDAQETYEQYF
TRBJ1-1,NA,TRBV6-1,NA,TGTGCCAGCAGTGGCCTAGGGGCGGACACTGAAGCTTTCTTT,CASSGLGADTEAFF
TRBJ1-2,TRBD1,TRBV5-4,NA,TGTGCCAGCAGCGCCCCCGGGACAGTGACAGTATATGGCTACACCTTC,CASSAPGTVTVYGYTF
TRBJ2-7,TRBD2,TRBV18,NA,TGTGCCAGCTCACCGACTAGCGGGAGTATTTACGAGCAGTACTTC,CASSPTSGSIYEQYF
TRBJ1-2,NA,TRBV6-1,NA,TGTGCCAGCAGTGCGGGACACTCAATCGATGGCTACACCTTC,CASSAGHSIDGYTF
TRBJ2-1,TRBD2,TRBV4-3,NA,TGCGCCAGCAGCCAAGCGAGCGGGAGGGCCCTTGAGCAGTTCTTC,CASSQASGRALEQFF
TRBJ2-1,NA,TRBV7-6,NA,TGTGCCAGCAGCTTCGGGGGGCCCTACAATGAGCAGTTCTTC,CASSFGGPYNEQFF
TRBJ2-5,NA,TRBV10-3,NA,TGTGCCATCAGTGAGACGGACAGCTCCGAGACCCAGTACTTC,CAISETDSSETQYF
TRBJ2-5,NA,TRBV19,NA,TGTGCCAGTAGTCCCAGGACAGTCGGTGGGGAGACCCAGTACTTC,CASSPRTVGGETQYF
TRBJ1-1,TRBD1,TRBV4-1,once,TGCGCCAGCAGCCAAGATGGCAGGGGGGTCACTGAAGCTTTCTTT,CASSQDGRGVTEAFF
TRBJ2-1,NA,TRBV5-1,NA,TGCGCCAGCAGCTGGAACGTGGGGGGGCACAATGAGCAGTTCTTC,CASSWNVGGHNEQFF
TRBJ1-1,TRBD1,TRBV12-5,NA,TGTGCTAGTGGACAGGGGGCTGGCACTGAAGCTTTCTTT,CASGQGAGTEAFF
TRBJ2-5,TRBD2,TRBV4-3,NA,TGCGCCAGCAGCTACCTTGCGGAAGATAGCGGGAGGAGGGAGACCCAGTACTTC,CASSYLAEDSGRRETQYF
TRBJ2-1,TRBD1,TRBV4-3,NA,TGCGCCAGCAGCCATGGGACAGGGGGCTCTTCCTACAATGAGCAGTTCTTC,CASSHGTGGSSYNEQFF
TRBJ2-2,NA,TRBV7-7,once,TGTGCCAGCAGCCCAAGCGGGACAGGCACCGGGGAGCTGTTTTTT,CASSPSGTGTGELFF
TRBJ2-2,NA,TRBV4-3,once,TGCGCCAGCAGCCCTTCTAGCGGACAGGGCGGCACCGGGGAGCTGTTTTTT,CASSPSSGQGGTGELFF